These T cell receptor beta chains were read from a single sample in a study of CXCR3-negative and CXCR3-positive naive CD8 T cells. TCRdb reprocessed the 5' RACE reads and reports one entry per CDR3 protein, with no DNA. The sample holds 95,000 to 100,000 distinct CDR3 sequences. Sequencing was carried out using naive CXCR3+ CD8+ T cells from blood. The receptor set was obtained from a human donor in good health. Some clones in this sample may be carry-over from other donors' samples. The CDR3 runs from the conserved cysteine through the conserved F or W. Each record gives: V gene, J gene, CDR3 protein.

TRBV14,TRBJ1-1,CASSQGRTGKNTEAFF
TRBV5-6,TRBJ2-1,CASSDRDSYNEQFF
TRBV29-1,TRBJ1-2,CSARKGGGYTF
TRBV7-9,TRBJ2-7,CASRRPGGTYEQYF
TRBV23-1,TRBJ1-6,CASSSTGTGNGSPLHF
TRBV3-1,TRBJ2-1,CASSQYRGAYNEQFF
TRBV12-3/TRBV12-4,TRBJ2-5,CASSPWGIETQYF
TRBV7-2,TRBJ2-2,CASSLTGTHTGELFF
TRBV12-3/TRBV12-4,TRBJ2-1,CASVIWGHEQFF
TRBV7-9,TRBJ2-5,CASPDTAGETQYF
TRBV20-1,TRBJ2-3,CSANFPSGRVSTDTQYF
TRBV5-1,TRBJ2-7,CASAPGGSYEQYF
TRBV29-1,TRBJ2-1,CSGGVGNEQFF
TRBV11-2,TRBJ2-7,CASSSNGGQGTYEQYF
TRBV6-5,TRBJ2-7,CASSYSVSGLYEQYF
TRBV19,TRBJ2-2,CASSMVGELFF
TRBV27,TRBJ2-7,CASSLEGTYEQYF
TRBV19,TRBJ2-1,CASSIGGGDNEQFF
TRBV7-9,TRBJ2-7,CASSDVLGLDYEQYF
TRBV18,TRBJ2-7,CASSPPGATTYEQYF
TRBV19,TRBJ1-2,CASSTGTVGYTF
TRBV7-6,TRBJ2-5,CASSSGWGGLETQYF
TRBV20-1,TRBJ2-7,CSARPTGGEQYF
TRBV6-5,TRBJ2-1,CASSWVRGSDSYNEQFF
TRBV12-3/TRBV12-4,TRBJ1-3,CASSPRTRAGNTIYF
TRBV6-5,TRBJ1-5,CASSEGLNNQPQHF
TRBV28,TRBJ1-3,CARPLRGGNTIYF
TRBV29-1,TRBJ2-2,CSVFSGGLNTGELFF
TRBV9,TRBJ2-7,CASSVTPGSTYEQYF
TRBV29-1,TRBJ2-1,CSVNNRTYNEQFF
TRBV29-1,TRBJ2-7,CSAAGSSSYEQYF
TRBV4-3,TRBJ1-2,CASSQLGQGASGYTF
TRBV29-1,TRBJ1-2,CSVDVRGPYYGYTF
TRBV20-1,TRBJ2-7,CSAPGTSGDRSYEQYF
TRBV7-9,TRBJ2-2,CASSPKAGTSGNTGELFF
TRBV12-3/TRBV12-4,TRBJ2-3,CASRRGGRTDTQYF
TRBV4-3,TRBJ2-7,CASSQRQGYEQYF